This T cell receptor (beta chain) was identified in a study of T cell changes during pregnancy in multiple sclerosis. The table lists this clone with a few counts. Some clones are missing from TCRdb's copy, which holds only in-frame ones; the method was immunoSEQ multiplex PCR. Of about 54,000 clones in the sample, 91% are singletons; the top ten hold approximately 1.2%. Germline CDR1 MNHEY, CDR2 SVGAGI. CDR3 length: 15 residues. The V and J ends lost 2 bases and 7 bases, in that order; junction bases with no gene match: 7. This chain uses TRBV6-5 with TRBJ2-1; TRBD2 matches at 8 bases. Source: peripheral blood, taken after pregnancy. The TCR comes from a female donor in good health, enrolled as a control in a pregnancy study. CDR3 nucleotides: TGTGCCAGCAGTTACATGAGCGGGAGTAGTAATGAGCAGTTCTTC. It translates to CASSYMSGSSNEQFF.